The rows below give T cell receptor beta chains drawn from one sample of a study of Ad26.COV2.S vaccination and SARS-CoV-2 variants. Profiled with immunoSEQ multiplex PCR; TCRdb holds only in-frame clones, not every one. The table has under 550,000 clones, around 87% seen once. The source was peripheral blood, collected in a trial of Ad26.COV2.S vaccine versus placebo. The receptors originated from a person aged 18-60 years who received the Ad26.COV2.S COVID-19 vaccine or a placebo. The CDR3 runs from the conserved cysteine through the conserved F or W. Fields, in order: J gene, V gene, D gene, clone size, CDR3 DNA, CDR3 protein. A D gene is named only where the DNA matches it firmly. Clone size is shown for a subset of rows, as once, few, many or a class of expanded clone.

TRBJ1-4 TRBV29-1 TRBD1 - TGCAGCGTTACCGGGACAGGGGCCTCTAATGAAAAACTGTTTTTT CSVTGTGASNEKLFF
TRBJ1-5 TRBV19 TRBD1 - TGTGCCAGTAGTATTCCGGGACAGGGGCTACATCAGCCCCAGCATTTT CASSIPGQGLHQPQHF
TRBJ2-7 TRBV11-2 - - TGTGCCAGCAGCCACCGGCAGTCAACCTCCTACGAGCAGTACTTC CASSHRQSTSYEQYF
TRBJ2-6 TRBV5-1 - few TGCGCCAGCAGCGAACATAGCTCTGGGGCCAACGTCCTGACTTTC CASSEHSSGANVLTF
TRBJ2-7 TRBV30 - - TGTGCCTGCCGGGACCCCTACGAGCAGTACTTC CACRDPYEQYF
TRBJ2-1 TRBV28 - - TGTGCCAGCAGTTTAGGCAGACCATCCTACAATGAGCAGTTCTTC CASSLGRPSYNEQFF
TRBJ2-7 TRBV7-8 - - TGTGCCAGCACCCCCAAGCGGGACAGACTTTACTACGAGCAGTACTTC CASTPKRDRLYYEQYF
TRBJ2-7 TRBV29-1 TRBD1 - TGCAGCGCTACAAGGGACAGGGGGGCCTACGAGCAGTACTTC CSATRDRGAYEQYF
TRBJ1-4 TRBV30 TRBD1 - TGTGCCTGGAGAGGGCCCGACAGGGCTTATAATGAAAAACTGTTTTTT CAWRGPDRAYNEKLFF
TRBJ1-5 TRBV6-5 - - TGTGCCAGCAGCACGGAGGGAAATCAGCCCCAGCATTTT CASSTEGNQPQHF
TRBJ2-3 TRBV6-2/TRBV6-3 TRBD2 - TGTGCCAGCAGTTATTTACCGGGGGGGACGCAGTATTTT CASSYLPGGTQYF
TRBJ1-6 TRBV7-9 - few TGTGCCAGCAGCCTAGGTGAGGGAGTTTATAATTCACCCCTCCACTTT CASSLGEGVYNSPLHF
TRBJ1-1 TRBV4-3 - - TGCGCCAGCAGCCAAGGGGGAGCCTACAGTGAAGCTTTCTTT CASSQGGAYSEAFF
TRBJ2-5 TRBV5-4 - few TGTGCCAGCAGCAGCTACAGGGAACAAGAGACCCAGTACTTC CASSSYREQETQYF
TRBJ1-4 TRBV15 TRBD1 - TGTGCCACCAGCAGAGTGGACAGGGTCGATGAAAAACTGTTTTTT CATSRVDRVDEKLFF
TRBJ1-1 TRBV4-3 TRBD1 - TGCGCCAGCAGCCAAGATAGGGACAGCAGAATGAACACTGAAGCTTTCTTT CASSQDRDSRMNTEAFF
TRBJ1-1 TRBV7-6 - - TGTGCCAGCAGCTTAGTTTTAGGGACTGAAGCTTTCTTT CASSLVLGTEAFF
TRBJ1-2 TRBV27 - - TGTGCCAGCAGTGAACAGGGTTACTATGGCTACACCTTC CASSEQGYYGYTF
TRBJ1-2 TRBV3-1/TRBV3-2 TRBD1 - TGTGCCAGCAGCACAGGGGCTTATGGCTACACCTTC CASSTGAYGYTF
TRBJ1-2 TRBV6-5 TRBD1 - TGTGCCAGCAGTTACTCGAAACAGGGGGCCGCTGGCTACACCTTC CASSYSKQGAAGYTF
TRBJ2-3 TRBV7-2 TRBD2 - TGTGCCAGCAGCTTAGGCGGGGGGTTATCCCCAGATACGCAGTATTTT CASSLGGGLSPDTQYF
TRBJ2-6 TRBV6-6 TRBD1 - TGTGCCAGCAGTCTGGGACAGGGGTCGGCTGGGGCCAACGTCCTGACTTTC CASSLGQGSAGANVLTF
TRBJ1-6 TRBV5-1 TRBD1 - TGCGCCAGCAGCTCCCCCGACAGGGGAGACTCACCCCTCCACTTT CASSSPDRGDSPLHF
TRBJ1-6 TRBV6-2/TRBV6-3 - few TGTGCCAGCAGTTACGACCCCCGAAGCTCCTATAATTCACCCCTCCACTTT CASSYDPRSSYNSPLHF
TRBJ2-3 TRBV6-2/TRBV6-3 - - TGTGCCAGCAGCACGACTAGTCCCAGAACAGATACGCAGTATTTT CASSTTSPRTDTQYF
TRBJ1-1 TRBV30 TRBD1 - TGTGCCTGGGGTACCGGGACAGGGAACACTGAAGCTTTCTTT CAWGTGTGNTEAFF
TRBJ2-5 TRBV5-1 TRBD2 - TGCGCCAGCAGCCCCGGGACTAGTCTGGAGACCCAGTACTTC CASSPGTSLETQYF
TRBJ2-6 TRBV6-2/TRBV6-3 - - TGTGCCAGCAGTTACCCCGCCTTTGGGAGCTCTGGGGCCAACGTCCTGACTTTC CASSYPAFGSSGANVLTF
TRBJ2-3 TRBV10-3 - - TGTGCCATCAGGGACGGAACTAGCACAGATACGCAGTATTTT CAIRDGTSTDTQYF
TRBJ1-2 TRBV13 - - TGTGCCAGCAGCCTAGCGACAGGTATTGGCTACACCTTC CASSLATGIGYTF
TRBJ2-5 TRBV29-1 - - TGCAGCGTTGAGTATGGCTCCCAAGAGACCCAGTACTTC CSVEYGSQETQYF
TRBJ2-7 TRBV7-6 - - TGTGCCAGCAGCTTAGCTGAAAGGGGACGTGGCGAGCAGTACTTC CASSLAERGRGEQYF
TRBJ2-7 TRBV5-1 TRBD1 - TGCGCCAGCAGGCGGGGACAGGAAGCCTACGAGCAGTACTTC CASRRGQEAYEQYF
TRBJ1-1 TRBV29-1 TRBD1 - TGCAGCGTTGAATCCCGGGGACAGGGGGCTATGACTGAAGCTTTCTTT CSVESRGQGAMTEAFF
TRBJ2-3 TRBV30 - - TGTGCCTGGAGCCATACAGACAGATATCCGCAGTATTTT CAWSHTDRYPQYF
TRBJ2-3 TRBV2 TRBD1 - TGTGCCAGCAGTACAGGGGAATCCGTCGCGCATACGCAGTATTTT CASSTGESVAHTQYF
TRBJ2-5 TRBV28 TRBD2 - TGTGCCAGCAGTTTAGCCATTAGCGGGGGGGCAGAGACCCAGTACTTC CASSLAISGGAETQYF
TRBJ2-3 TRBV4-1 - - TGCGCCAGCAGCCCCTCGCGGGCCACAGATACGCAGTATTTT CASSPSRATDTQYF
TRBJ2-7 TRBV5-5 - - TGTGCCAGCAGCTACGGGACCGAACCACCTGGGGGGTACTTC CASSYGTEPPGGYF
TRBJ2-7 TRBV9 TRBD2 - TGTGCCAGCAGCGTAGCTTACGGGGGGGTACCCTACGAGCAGTACTTC CASSVAYGGVPYEQYF
TRBJ1-2 TRBV28 TRBD1 - TGTGCCAGCAGTTTCTCCGGGACAGGGAACTATGGCTACACCTTC CASSFSGTGNYGYTF
TRBJ2-5 TRBV27 TRBD2 - TGTGCCAGCAGTCTCCATCCAAAACTAGCGGGGAGGGAGACCCAGTACTTC CASSLHPKLAGRETQYF
TRBJ2-7 TRBV3-1/TRBV3-2 TRBD2 - TGTGCCAGCAGCCGCACCCTCCGGCTAGCGGGGGACTCCTACGAGCAGTACTTC CASSRTLRLAGDSYEQYF
TRBJ2-7 TRBV30 TRBD1 - TGTGCCTGGAATAAGGACAGGCATGGTTACGAGCAGTACTTC CAWNKDRHGYEQYF
TRBJ1-1 TRBV27 - - TGTGCCAGCAAATCTATCAGCCAGACCCACACTGAAGCTTTCTTT CASKSISQTHTEAFF
TRBJ2-5 TRBV19 TRBD1 - TGTGCCAGTAGTCTCTGGACAGGGGCCCACCAGTACTTC CASSLWTGAHQYF
TRBJ1-6 TRBV7-9 TRBD1 - TGTGCCAGCAGCCCGCGACAGGGTAATTCACCCCTCCACTTT CASSPRQGNSPLHF
TRBJ2-3 TRBV5-1 - once TGCGCCAGCAGCTCCGGCAGCACAGATACGCAGTATTTT CASSSGSTDTQYF
TRBJ2-3 TRBV7-6 TRBD2 - TGTGCCAGCAGCCTCCGGCCTAGCGGGGGGGTAGATCTTGATACGCAGTATTTT CASSLRPSGGVDLDTQYF